This TCR beta chain derives from a study of control samples from healthy donors and cancer patients. Generated by immunoSEQ multiplex PCR, the TCRdb table keeps only in-frame clones and is missing some. This sample carries about 130,000 clones, 92% of them seen once, and the ten largest clones take 2% to 2.5%. Germline V lookup: CDR1 LNHDA, CDR2 SQIVND (reference sequence). This CDR3 is built from 14 residues. V was pared by 7 bases and J by 9 bases, with 19 bases between. This sequence originates from a woman between 45 and 65 years old in good health. The sample comprised blood. The chain combines TRBV19 with TRBJ2-1; the D gene is possibly TRBD2 (6 bases). As DNA, the CDR3 is TGTGCCAGTACCACGTTGGGGGGTAGGGCTGAGCAGTTCTTC. It is translated as CASTTLGGRAEQFF.